Each of the 7 T cell receptor beta chains below was sequenced from the same sample in a study of blood T cell repertoires in COVID-19. Using immunoSEQ multiplex PCR, the repertoire was profiled, and TCRdb retains in-frame clones only, with some absent. Of roughly 230,000 clones listed, 70% to 90% are singletons. Specimen: PBMCs or T cells enriched from blood (not recorded which). The receptors were sampled from a woman aged 45-60 years who had been exposed to COVID-19.

This chain joins TRBV5-4 and TRBJ2-1, with D tentatively TRBD2 (6 bases). The CDR3 totals 16 residues. Trimming stripped 5 bases from V and 0 bases from J, with 15 bases between. Germline V gives CDR1 SGHNT, CDR2 YYREEE (reference sequence). CDR3 loop: CASRDGTSFSYNEQFF. CDR3 nucleotides: TGTGCCAGCAGGGACGGGACTTCCTTCTCCTACAATGAGCAGTTCTTC.

The chain is built from TRBV5-1 and TRBJ1-3; D call uncertain. This CDR3 has 14 amino acids. The V and J ends lost 0 bases and 8 bases respectively, with 12 bases between them. The V gene's germline CDR1 is SGHRS and CDR2 YFSETQ. The CDR3 region is CASSLAGPEDTIYF. In DNA form, the CDR3 reads TGCGCCAGCAGCTTGGCTGGACCGGAGGACACCATATATTTT.

Only one count was recorded for this clone. The CDR3 spells CASSYVQAPWDTEAFF. For the CDR3, the DNA is TGTGCCAGCAGTTACGTCCAGGCTCCGTGGGACACTGAAGCTTTCTTT. V and J are TRBV6-5 and TRBJ1-1; D gene uncertain. Trimming cost V 2 bases and J 3 bases, with 16 bases left between them. The CDR3 extends over 16 amino acids. Per germline, CDR1 MNHEY and CDR2 SVGAGI.

The V call is TRBV25-1, the J call TRBJ1-6; 7 bases match TRBD1. V lost 4 bases and J lost 10; bases outside the gene matches: 7. Germline V gene data show CDR1 as MGHDK and CDR2 as SYGVNS. This CDR3 is 14 amino acids long. The CDR3, as DNA: TGTGCCAGCAGTGCAGGGGGATTTCAATCACCCCTCCACTTT. Its protein is CASSAGGFQSPLHF.

The V gene is TRBV5-1, the J gene TRBJ1-4; D perhaps matches TRBD1 (5 bases). CDR3 size: 14 residues. V lost 4 bases, J lost 7 bases, and 14 bases lay in between. The germline V gene has CDR1 SGHRS and CDR2 YFSETQ. CDR3 DNA sequence: TGCGCCAGCAGCCCGGTGGGGGGGAGTGAAAAACTGTTTTTT. This codes for CASSPVGGSEKLFF.

The V call is TRBV19, the J call TRBJ2-5; a possible D gene is TRBD1 (5 bases). Trimming shortened V by 4 bases and J by 5 bases, and 20 bases separated the two germline ends. This CDR3 region has 16 residues. Per germline, CDR1 LNHDA and CDR2 SQIVND (reference sequence). This CDR3 is CASSTGQGASLETQYF. The CDR3 DNA follows: TGTGCCAGTAGTACCGGACAAGGGGCGAGTTTGGAGACCCAGTACTTC.

This rearrangement joins TRBV29-1 to TRBJ2-7; 10 bases are shared with TRBD1. The V and J ends lost 6 bases and 4 bases, in that order; junction bases with no gene match: 9. The CDR3 has 14 amino acids. Germline V CDR1 and CDR2: SQVTM, ANQGSEA. The DNA of the CDR3 is TGCAGCGTGCCCACCGGGACAGGGGTGTACGAGCAGTACTTC. Protein product: CSVPTGTGVYEQYF.